The T cell receptor beta chain under discussion was sequenced for a study of blood T cell repertoires in COVID-19. Overall study context: T cells, B-cell-depleted T cells, or PBMCs provided the cDNA or gDNA that served as material.

Germline-derived CDR1 and CDR2 are SGHTS and YDEGEE. V was shortened by 6 bases and J by 7 bases, with 20 bases between the two germline ends. This CDR3 is built from 15 residues. The assay was immunoSEQ multiplex PCR, and TCRdb's table has in-frame clones only and misses some. Counted here are over 85,000 clones, 70% to 85% occurring once; the ten biggest clones make up approximately 2.8%. This chain connects TRBV5-8 to TRBJ2-1; TRBD1 might be the D (9 bases). The source of this sequence is a woman aged 80 or older with COVID-19, enrolled during active disease. Material for sequencing was peripheral blood. For the CDR3, the DNA is TGTGCCAGCACCCTCGGGACAGGGACTAGAAATGAGCAGTTCTTC. Protein: CASTLGTGTRNEQFF.